This TCR beta chain is drawn from a study of shared clonotypes between healthy human individuals. Across the whole study: There were three CD4 naive, three CD4 memory, two CD8 naive and one CD8 memory plates per donor.

Notes on the study in general: Rarefaction showed sorted-subset sequencing was incomplete despite large depth.

Sorted-subset replicate PCRs used around 200 ng of genomic DNA. This amount corresponded to 25,000 to 30,000 T cell genomes. Data came from immunoSEQ multiplex PCR; TCRdb stores just in-frame clones and leaves some out. Of a few million clones listed, 85% to 95% are singletons. Details on this clone: Its antigen is unidentified.

The CDR3 consists of 15 residues. Trimming cost V 2 bases and J 2 bases; bases outside gene matches: 6. Germline loops: CDR1 SQVTM, CDR2 ANQGSEA. What was sequenced was naive CD4+ T cells from PBMCs. The subset denotes: CD45RA+ positively selected. This sequence was found in a man between 18 and 35 years old in good health. Some clones in this sample may be carry-over from other donors' samples. The chain uses TRBV29-1 and TRBJ2-5; 9 bases agree with TRBD1. The CDR3 region is CSVEPTGGGQETQYF. In DNA form, the CDR3 reads TGCAGCGTTGAACCGACAGGGGGGGGACAAGAGACCCAGTACTTC.